Presented here are 32 T cell receptor beta chains from one specimen sequenced in a study of response to subunit inactivated influenza vaccine. TCRdb used MiXCR to reprocess the RT-PCR reads, holding one entry per CDR3 protein. In the table there are about 620,000 distinct CDR3 sequences, 11% of which are singletons. Another study also made use of these data, one on T cells expressing NK-cell markers. Turning to that study: 5'RACE template switching with UMIs generated TCR beta cDNA.

The source was PBMCs from blood, collected on the day of vaccination. Every receptor here comes from a man aged 50-59 years who received an inactivated influenza vaccine.

There are a few counts of this clonotype. The chain recombines TRBV4-2 with TRBJ2-3; TRBD2 aligns across 13 bases. CDR1 LGHNA and CDR2 YNFKEQ come from the germline V gene. The CDR3 is 18 amino acids. With 1 base clipped from V and 2 bases from J, the junction kept 6 bases outside the gene matches. CDR3 in DNA: TGTGCCAGCAGCCAAGTGACTAGCGGGGGGACAATCACAGATACGCAGTATTTT. Its protein is CASSQVTSGGTITDTQYF.

A few counts support this clonotype. The chain uses TRBV20-1 and TRBJ2-3; 8 bases are shared with TRBD2. This CDR3 contains 15 residues. V lost 6 bases and J lost 4; bases outside the gene matches: 12. Germline assignment: CDR1 DFQATT and CDR2 SNEGSKA (reference sequence). The CDR3 here is CSATQTSEVADTQYF. The DNA of the CDR3 is TGCAGTGCGACCCAGACTAGCGAGGTAGCAGATACGCAGTATTTT.

This clonotype turned up a few times. The CDR3 DNA is TGTGCCAGCAGCGATGGGCGGCCCGGGGAGCTGTTTTTT. As protein: CASSDGRPGELFF. The V call is TRBV7-7, the J call TRBJ2-2; no reliable D call. Germline assignment: CDR1 SSHAT and CDR2 FNYEAQ (reference sequence). CDR3 length: 13 residues. Trimming cost V 5 bases and J 6 bases, with 10 bases left between them.

This clonotype came up many times. V usage is TRBV28 and J usage is TRBJ1-5, with TRBD1 matching over 10 bases. J gave up 3 bases and V 5 bases, and 4 bases lay outside the gene matches. The CDR3 totals 15 residues. Germline V lookup: CDR1 MDHEN, CDR2 SYDVKM. CDR3 DNA sequence: TGTGCCAGCAGTCTGGGACAGGGGATCAATCAGCCCCAGCATTTT. Its translation is CASSLGQGINQPQHF. The variable domain in full, completed from reference TRBV28 and TRBJ1-5, reads DVKVTQSSRYLVKRTGEKVFLECVQDMDHENMFWYRQDPGLGLRLIYFSYDVKMKEKGDIPEGYSVSREKKERFSLILESASTNQTSMYLCASSLGQGINQPQHFGDGTRLSIL.

This clonotype has only a few counts. This chain links TRBV3-1 with TRBJ2-6; no definite D call. Per germline, CDR1 LGHDT and CDR2 YNNKEL (reference sequence). This CDR3 has 17 residues. V was pared by 2 bases and J by 0 bases, with 11 bases between. Here the CDR3 DNA reads TGTGCCAGCAGCCAATCGTCGGTGTACTCTGGGGCCAACGTCCTGACTTTC. Its translation: CASSQSSVYSGANVLTF. Looking up the rest from reference TRBV3-1 and TRBJ2-6 gives the full variable domain: DTAVSQTPKYLVTQMGNDKSIKCEQNLGHDTMYWYKQDSKKFLKIMFSYNNKELIINETVPNRFSPKSPDKAHLNLHINSLELGDSAVYFCASSQSSVYSGANVLTFGAGSRLTVL.

This clonotype was seen ten or more times. The chain has TRBV21-1 and TRBJ2-5; no check of the table's D call, TRBD1, against the DNA was made. TRBV21-1 is given as a pseudogene. This CDR3 contains 18 residues. The CDR3, as DNA: TGTGCCAGCAGCAAAGCGGCTAAACAGGGGATGAACCAAGAGACCCAGTACTTC. Protein product: CASSKAAKQGMNQETQYF.

This clonotype came up a few times. In DNA form, the CDR3 reads TGTGCCAGCAGTTTATGGCAGGGAACTAATGCTGGGGATACGCAGTATTTT. It specifies CASSLWQGTNAGDTQYF. The chain carries TRBV28 and TRBJ2-3, with D possibly matching TRBD1 (5 bases). Between the trimmed V and J ends, which lost 0 bases and 6 bases, there was a span of 19 bases. The CDR3 has 17 residues. Germline V gene data show CDR1 as MDHEN and CDR2 as SYDVKM.

This clonotype was counted only a few times. This chain connects TRBV30 to TRBJ2-1, with 9 nucleotides matching TRBD1. Looked up from germline, CDR1 is GTSNPN and CDR2 is SVGIG (reference sequence). The CDR3 runs 16 residues. V trimming: 5 bases; J trimming: 3 bases; junction bases outside the gene matches: 11. The CDR3 region has the DNA TGTGCCTGGCGATCAAACAGGGGGCGAAGCTACAATGAGCAGTTCTTC. Protein sequence: CAWRSNRGRSYNEQFF.

The V gene is TRBV5-1, the J gene TRBJ2-3; D is perhaps TRBD1 (6 bases). Germline V gene sequence: CDR1 SGHRS, CDR2 YFSETQ. The germline V and J ends were trimmed by 0 bases and 0 bases, with 8 bases remaining between them. CDR3 size: 15 residues. CDR3 sequence: CASSLADRSTDTQYF. Here the CDR3 DNA reads TGCGCCAGCAGCTTGGCGGACAGAAGCACAGATACGCAGTATTTT.

The table lists this clonotype with many counts. This chain joins TRBV2 and TRBJ2-2; the D gene could be TRBD1 or TRBD2 (5 bases each). Germline V CDR1 and CDR2: SNHLY, FYNNEI. This CDR3 is built from 15 residues. Trimming pared 3 bases from V and 0 bases from J, leaving 8 bases between. The CDR3 region has the DNA TGTGCCAGCAGTGAGGGACCGACGAACACCGGGGAGCTGTTTTTT. Translation gives CASSEGPTNTGELFF.

This chain joins TRBV5-5 and TRBJ1-5; D remains unclear. There are 15 residues in the CDR3. V lost 0 bases to trimming and J lost 4 bases, with 11 bases between them. Looked up from germline, CDR1 is SGHKS and CDR2 is YYEKEE (reference sequence). DNA for the CDR3: TGTGCCAGCAGCTTGGACAGTCAGCGTAATCAGCCCCAGCATTTT. Encoded protein: CASSLDSQRNQPQHF.

The rearrangement links TRBV12-3 or TRBV12-4 to TRBJ2-5; unclear D gene. Between the trimmed V and J ends, which lost 3 bases and 4 bases, there was a span of 3 bases. This CDR3 has 11 residues. DNA for the CDR3: TGTGCCAGCAGTTTCGCAGAGACCCAGTACTTC. Translating it yields CASSFAETQYF.

This clonotype occurred a few times. J is TRBJ2-1 and V is TRBV7-6, with 12 bases identical to TRBD2. Germline trimming cut 5 bases from V and 8 bases from J; bases unmatched to any gene: 7. The germline gives CDR1 SGHVS, CDR2 FNYEAQ. The CDR3 spans 15 residues. CDR3 protein: CASSPGTSGRHEQFF. In nucleotides, the CDR3 is TGTGCCAGCAGCCCGGGGACTAGCGGGCGGCATGAGCAGTTCTTC.

The rearrangement joins TRBV29-1 to TRBJ2-3, with TRBD2 matching 7 bases. Trimming at V came to 6 bases and at J to 3 bases, leaving 6 bases not matched to a gene. The CDR3 is made up of 13 amino acids. In germline, CDR1 is SQVTM, CDR2 ANQGSEA. The CDR3 bases are TGCAGCGTGATTTCGGGGGGTACAGATACGCAGTATTTT. Translation: CSVISGGTDTQYF.

In its sample, this clonotype was seen a few times. The rearrangement links TRBV7-6 to TRBJ2-7; 9 nucleotides match TRBD1. The CDR3 is 13 amino acids. The germline CDR1 and CDR2 sequences are SGHVS and FNYEAQ. V trimming: 6 bases; J trimming: 10 bases; junction bases outside the gene matches: 10. CDR3 loop: CASSLGGQGLQYF. DNA of the CDR3: TGTGCCAGCAGTCTAGGGGGACAGGGCTTACAGTACTTC.

The CDR3 DNA is TGCGCCAGCAGCTTGTCTCGGAGAGGTTACGAGCAGTACTTC. It specifies CASSLSRRGYEQYF. This rearrangement joins TRBV5-1 to TRBJ2-7; D is unresolved. The V gene's germline CDR1 is SGHRS and CDR2 YFSETQ. Trimming cost V 1 base and J 4 bases, with 12 bases left between them. This CDR3 is 14 amino acids long.

A word on this clonotype: Possible read error: a much larger clone is one base away. This chain joins TRBV7-7 and TRBJ1-5; 8 nucleotides agree with TRBD1. The V and J ends lost 5 bases and 0 bases, in that order; junction bases with no gene match: 3. This CDR3 is 15 amino acids long. CDR1 and CDR2 (germline): SSHAT, FNYEAQ (reference sequence). DNA of the CDR3: TGTGCCAGCAGCCCGACAGGGGATAGCAATCAGCCCCAGCATTTT. This encodes CASSPTGDSNQPQHF.

The chain is built from TRBV4-3 and TRBJ1-3, with D perhaps TRBD1 (5 bases). CDR3 length equals 13 residues. From germline, CDR1 is LGHNA and CDR2 YSLEER. Trimming cost V 0 bases and J 9 bases, with 9 bases left between them. The CDR3 here is CASSQDGGSTIYF. CDR3 nucleotides: TGCGCCAGCAGCCAAGATGGGGGGTCCACCATATATTTT.

This clonotype was counted a few times. The rearrangement joins TRBV5-1 to TRBJ2-2, with D tentatively TRBD1 or TRBD2 (5 bases each). Germline-derived CDR1 and CDR2 are SGHRS and YFSETQ. V dropped 4 bases and J dropped 1 base, with 20 bases sitting between them. The CDR3 covers 18 residues. For the CDR3, the DNA is TGCGCCAGCAGCCAAAATTCTCCCGGGACGGTGAACACCGGGGAGCTGTTTTTT. This sequence encodes CASSQNSPGTVNTGELFF.

This clonotype was picked up a small number of times. The chain has TRBV6-2 or TRBV6-3 and TRBJ2-5; 8 bases map to TRBD1. The CDR3 contains 13 residues. J lost 5 bases, V lost 8 bases, and 7 bases had no gene match. Germline CDR1 reads MNHEY; CDR2 reads SVGEGT. The CDR3 here is CASLRRGQETQYF. Here the CDR3 DNA reads TGTGCCAGCCTACGCAGGGGGCAGGAGACCCAGTACTTC.

The rearrangement links TRBV14 to TRBJ2-5, with D unresolved. This CDR3 has 14 amino acids. The germline V and J ends were trimmed by 4 bases and 0 bases, with 9 bases remaining between them. Germline CDR1 reads SGHDN; CDR2 reads FVKESK. The CDR3 DNA follows: TGTGCCAGCAGCCGACACCTGTACCAAGAGACCCAGTACTTC. It codes for CASSRHLYQETQYF.

The chain carries TRBV7-2 and TRBJ2-7; D is undetermined. The CDR3 has 14 residues. The V and J ends lost 5 bases and 0 bases respectively, with 11 bases between them. Per germline, CDR1 SGHTA and CDR2 FQGNSA. This chain's CDR3 is CASSIGRPSYEQYF. CDR3 bases: TGTGCCAGCAGCATCGGCCGTCCCTCCTACGAGCAGTACTTC.

This chain connects TRBV28 to TRBJ2-2; 14 bases are a match to TRBD2. CDR3 length: 16 residues. V lost 7 bases to trimming and J lost 5 bases; unmatched junction nucleotides: 6. CDR1 and CDR2 from the germline V gene are MDHEN and SYDVKM. CDR3 sequence: CASTKRLAGGTGELFF. DNA for the CDR3: TGTGCCAGCACAAAAAGACTAGCGGGAGGGACCGGGGAGCTGTTTTTT.

The genes are TRBV12-3 or TRBV12-4 and TRBJ2-3, with TRBD1 as a possible D gene (5 bases). The CDR3 totals 15 residues. V dropped 0 bases and J dropped 2 bases, with 9 bases sitting between them. The CDR3 here is CASSLAAGYTDTQYF. The CDR3 bases are TGTGCCAGCAGTTTAGCCGCAGGGTACACAGATACGCAGTATTTT.

This clonotype was picked up a small number of times. The chain has TRBV20-1 and TRBJ2-2, with D unclear. V was pared by 6 bases and J by 5 bases, with 25 bases between. Germline lookup yields CDR1 DFQATT and CDR2 SNEGSKA (reference sequence). This CDR3 is built from 17 residues. The CDR3 region is CSAKPYLSGSITGELFF. The CDR3 nucleotides read TGCAGTGCCAAGCCGTACCTATCCGGGTCAATAACCGGGGAGCTGTTTTTT.

As to this clonotype: The junction departs from the called germline gene at one end, perhaps through a read error. The chain combines TRBV3-1 with TRBJ2-2, with TRBD2 matching over 9 bases. CDR3 length equals 17 residues. Germline CDR1 and CDR2: LGHDT and YNNKEL (reference sequence). CDR3 nucleotide sequence: TGTGCCAGCGGCCATGATTTAGCGGGAGTGAGGACCGGGGAGCTGTTTTTT. Its protein is CASGHDLAGVRTGELFF. Full variable domain (remainder filled in from reference TRBV3-1 and TRBJ2-2): DTAVSQTPKYLVTQMGNDKSIKCEQNLGHDTMYWYKQDSKKFLKIMFSYNNKELIINETVPNRFSPKSPDKAHLNLHINSLELGDSAVYFCASGHDLAGVRTGELFFGEGSRLTVL.

This clonotype has ten or more counts. This chain links TRBV20-1 with TRBJ2-7; 9 nucleotides align to TRBD2. Germline CDR1 and CDR2: DFQATT and SNEGSKA (reference sequence). The junction had 7 bases not matched to a gene; V was cut back by 0 bases and J by 4 bases. The CDR3 runs to 15 residues. The CDR3 nucleotides are TGCAGTGCTAGAGATTCTAGCGGGATGAGGTACGAGCAGTACTTC. Its protein product is CSARDSSGMRYEQYF.

This clonotype was counted only a few times. The chain uses TRBV12-3 or TRBV12-4 and TRBJ1-1; no firm D call. CDR3 length equals 14 residues. V lost 6 bases, J lost 0 bases, and 11 bases lay in between. The CDR3 nucleotides are TGTGCCAGCAGGATCGGAGGCCTGAACACTGAAGCTTTCTTT. It specifies CASRIGGLNTEAFF.

The chain uses TRBV20-1 and TRBJ2-2; 7 positions agree with TRBD1. The V segment lost 6 bases and the J segment 7 bases; nucleotides outside the gene matches: 8. CDR1 and CDR2 (germline): DFQATT, SNEGSKA (reference sequence). CDR3 length: 13 residues. The CDR3: CSARTGGFGELFF. DNA of the CDR3: TGCAGTGCGAGGACAGGCGGGTTCGGGGAGCTGTTTTTT.

This clonotype was found a few times. The rearrangement links TRBV18 to TRBJ2-7; D ambiguous. V was shortened by 2 bases and J by 2 bases, with 7 bases between the two germline ends. This CDR3 is 13 amino acids long. Germline CDR1 KGHSH, CDR2 LQKENI. The DNA of the CDR3 is TGTGCCAGCTCACCAGAAAACGCCTACGAGCAGTACTTC. Translating it yields CASSPENAYEQYF.

This clonotype was detected a few times. V gene TRBV6-5 combines with J gene TRBJ1-5; 9 nucleotides align to TRBD1. This CDR3 has 18 residues. V shed 4 bases and J 2 bases; nucleotides not matched to a gene: 12. Germline V gene sequence: CDR1 MNHEY, CDR2 SVGAGI. The CDR3 reads CASSSRTDRGMGNQPQHF. CDR3 nucleotides: TGTGCCAGCAGTTCCCGAACGGACAGGGGAATGGGCAATCAGCCCCAGCATTTT.

This clonotype showed up just a few times. The chain combines TRBV7-9 with TRBJ2-1, with 10 bases that match TRBD2. Germline V lookup: CDR1 SEHNR, CDR2 FQNEAQ (reference sequence). The trim removed 4 bases at V and 4 bases at J, leaving 7 bases unmatched. CDR3 length: 16 amino acids. CDR3 protein: CASSSSRTSGYNEQFF. The DNA for the CDR3 is TGTGCCAGCAGCTCTTCTCGGACTAGCGGTTACAATGAGCAGTTCTTC.